A single TCR beta chain is shown here with its context. The DNA is omitted, as the CDR3 cannot be located on it reliably, and the CDR3 follows TCRdb's listing. This specimen comes from a study of shared T cell receptors in the human thymus. Sequencing was performed with immunoSEQ multiplex PCR; in TCRdb, only in-frame clones are kept and a portion is missing. The sample lists about 710,000 clones, over 75% seen once, with 0.0094% in the top ten. Germline lookup yields CDR1 MNHEY and CDR2 SVGAGI. Termini included, the CDR3 measures 13 amino acids. The same data also went into a second study, on human thymus T cells. That source adds: Among the donors, all were healthy Finnish infants having corrective surgery for congenital heart defects. The related literature has documented a marked overlap of thymic repertoires among unrelated individuals.

The clonotype originates from a boy less than two years old with a congenital heart defect. What was sequenced was thymocytes. The gene calls are TRBV6-5 and TRBJ1-4. CDR3 sequence: CASSSAPGEKLFF.